The TCR beta chain under discussion was sequenced for a study of shared clonotypes between healthy human individuals. Germline-derived CDR1 and CDR2 are GTSNPN and SVGIG (reference sequence). The V end was cut by 0 bases, the J end by 1 base, with 9 bases between. The CDR3 is 14 residues long. Concerning this clone: The antigen remains unidentified. Other DNA sequences in this specimen translate into the identical CDR3.

The method was immunoSEQ multiplex PCR; TCRdb's version includes in-frame clones alone and lacks a portion of them. Of 2,500,000 or so clones listed, around nine tenths are singletons. HIV-negative, healthy adults without recent acute infections or vaccinations were the donors. CD4+ cells were split into CD45RA+ naive and CD45RA-negative memory subsets. General study results and limits: As a rule, naive subsets had a larger estimated richness than memory subsets. Genetic and exposure-history diversity was limited by the few donors.

V and J are TRBV30 and TRBJ1-1; D is possibly TRBD1 (6 bases). The TCR comes from a man younger than 30 in good health. Sequencing was carried out using naive CD4+ T cells sorted from blood. The sample's subset: CD45RA+ positively selected. The CDR3 is CAWSVRGGNTEAFF. The CDR3 DNA reads as TGTGCCTGGAGTGTGCGAGGGGGGAACACTGAAGCTTTCTTT.